What follows describes a single T cell receptor beta chain. This entry belongs to a study of blood T cell repertoires in COVID-19. Turning to the study itself: Sites in the United States, Italy and Spain provided acute and convalescent COVID-19 samples. The analysed material was cDNA or gDNA that came from T cells, B-cell-depleted T cells, or PBMCs.

From germline, CDR1 is SNHLY and CDR2 FYNNEI. The CDR3 loop spans 15 amino acids. V gave up 6 bases and J gave up 2 bases, with 17 bases separating them. In the authors' methods: Estimates of nucleated cell counts were drawn from the amplification of reference gene primers. Libraries were prepared by immunoSEQ multiplex PCR; TCRdb keeps only in-frame clonotypes and omits some of them. That table is the source of V, J and clone size, and D and trimming were worked out from the DNA. The sample has roughly 380,000 clones; 85% are singletons. The source material was peripheral blood. This TCR derives from a woman younger than 30 with acute or convalescent COVID-19. The chain uses TRBV2 and TRBJ2-7; TRBD2 is a possible D gene (6 bases). CDR3 nucleotide sequence: TGTGCCAGCAGGCGGGGCTCCTCGGAGCCCTACGAGCAGTACTTC. This gives the protein CASRRGSSEPYEQYF.